The 28 T cell receptor beta chains below come from one sample, sequenced in a study of blood T cell repertoires in COVID-19. Measured with immunoSEQ multiplex PCR; TCRdb has only the in-frame clones, and not every one. The top ten hold 15% of the sample, which has 150,000 or so clones, 80% to 90% seen once. The sequencing sample was made of peripheral blood. Source of these receptors: a woman in her 40s with acute or convalescent COVID-19.

J is TRBJ2-3 and V is TRBV6-6, with 10 bases lining up with TRBD2. This CDR3 contains 16 residues. From germline, CDR1 is MNHNY and CDR2 SVGAGI (reference sequence). V shed 7 bases and J 7 bases; nucleotides not matched to a gene: 14. CDR3 nucleotides: TGTGCCAGCACGACCAAAGCGGGGGGGTCCCCCCATACGCAGTATTTT. Its protein product is CASTTKAGGSPHTQYF.

This rearrangement joins TRBV7-8 to TRBJ2-7, with unresolved D. V dropped 2 bases and J dropped 0 bases, with 5 bases sitting between them. The CDR3 length is 13 residues. Germline V gene sequence: CDR1 SGHVS, CDR2 FQNEAQ. The CDR3: CASSLSISYEQYF. In nucleotides, the CDR3 is TGTGCCAGCAGCTTAAGCATCTCCTACGAGCAGTACTTC.

The rearrangement joins TRBV10-3 to TRBJ2-3; TRBD1 agrees at 10 bases. This CDR3 has 15 residues. Germline CDR1 reads ENHRY; CDR2 reads SYGVKD. V shed 7 bases, J shed 6 bases, and the junction held 10 bases outside the gene matches. In nucleotides, the CDR3 is TGTGCCATCAAAGAGACAGGGGGCAAGTCTGATACGCAGTATTTT. Its translation: CAIKETGGKSDTQYF.

The rearrangement joins TRBV4-1 to TRBJ2-2, with a possible D match to TRBD2 (7 bases). V lost 4 bases and J lost 4, with 25 bases in between. Germline V lookup: CDR1 MGHRA, CDR2 YSYEKL. The CDR3 sequence is 19 residues long. The CDR3 DNA sequence: TGCGCCAGCAGCCGCGAACCTATTACAGGGAGGGAAATCACCGGGGAGCTGTTTTTT. It specifies CASSREPITGREITGELFF.

The chain combines TRBV28 with TRBJ1-5; D is possibly TRBD1 (5 bases). CDR1 and CDR2 from the germline V gene are MDHEN and SYDVKM. The V end was cut by 5 bases, the J end by 1 base, with 9 bases between. The CDR3 is 14 residues long. CDR3 nucleotide sequence: TGTGCCAGCAGTCTTGGGGGGAGCAATCAGCCCCAGCATTTT. Protein sequence: CASSLGGSNQPQHF.

V is TRBV28 and J is TRBJ1-2, with D uncertain. Germline V lookup: CDR1 MDHEN, CDR2 SYDVKM. The CDR3 runs 12 residues. V gave up 2 bases and J gave up 3 bases, with 4 bases separating them. This CDR3 is CASSLPDYGYTF. The DNA of the CDR3 is TGTGCCAGCAGTTTACCCGACTATGGCTACACCTTC.

J is TRBJ2-1 and V is TRBV28; D unclear. In germline, CDR1 is MDHEN, CDR2 SYDVKM. The V end was cut by 5 bases, the J end by 10 bases, with 15 bases between. CDR3 length equals 13 residues. CDR3 DNA: TGTGCCAGCAGTAACCCCGGGTCTGTAGAGCAGTTCTTC. This encodes CASSNPGSVEQFF.

The chain uses TRBV30 and TRBJ2-7; a weak D match, TRBD1 (5 bases). The CDR3 is made up of 12 amino acids. Germline values: CDR1 GTSNPN, CDR2 SVGIG (reference sequence). Between the trimmed V and J ends, which lost 4 bases and 1 base, there was a span of 8 bases. This chain's CDR3 is CAWIRGSYEQYF. The CDR3 bases are TGTGCCTGGATAAGGGGATCCTACGAGCAGTACTTC.

This clone was counted between two and nine times. The chain uses TRBV19 and TRBJ1-2, with 8 nucleotides matching TRBD1. The ends lost 6 bases at V and 7 bases at J; junction bases unmatched: 4. CDR1 and CDR2 (germline): LNHDA, SQIVND (reference sequence). The CDR3 consists of 12 residues. The CDR3: CASRSGGAGYTF. CDR3 nucleotides: TGTGCCAGTAGGTCAGGGGGCGCTGGCTACACCTTC.

The J gene is TRBJ1-5, the V gene TRBV7-9; D is possibly TRBD1 (5 bases). The V end was cut by 1 base, the J end by 2 bases, with 6 bases between. The CDR3 covers 14 residues. CDR1 SEHNR and CDR2 FQNEAQ come from the germline V gene (reference sequence). The CDR3 DNA sequence: TGTGCCAGCAGCTTAGAACAGGGCAATCAGCCCCAGCATTTT. Encoded protein: CASSLEQGNQPQHF.

V and J are TRBV5-5 and TRBJ1-5, with 7 nucleotides matching TRBD1. V was clipped by 3 bases and J by 6 bases; unmatched bases: 12. The CDR3 extends over 16 amino acids. Germline V gene lookup returns CDR1 SGHKS and CDR2 YYEKEE (reference sequence). CDR3 nucleotides: TGTGCCAGCAGCTCCCTGACAGGGCGTAGTGCTCAGCCCCAGCATTTT. It translates to CASSSLTGRSAQPQHF.

The chain joins TRBV13 to TRBJ1-2, with 8 bases matching TRBD1. V lost 5 bases and J lost 13; bases outside the gene matches: 12. The germline gives CDR1 PRHDT, CDR2 FYEKMQ (reference sequence). This CDR3 has 13 amino acids. CDR3 protein: CASSQGGQASFTF. The DNA for the CDR3 is TGTGCCAGCAGCCAAGGGGGACAGGCCAGTTTCACCTTC.

CDR3 nucleotide sequence: TGTGCCAGCAGCCCACAGAATGATTCACCCCTCCACTTT. Encoded protein: CASSPQNDSPLHF. J is TRBJ1-6 and V is TRBV5-4; D unclear. The CDR3 runs to 13 residues. Trimming stripped 4 bases from V and 8 bases from J, with 10 bases between. Germline V CDR1 and CDR2: SGHNT, YYREEE (reference sequence).

The sample holds a few counts of this clone. The gene calls are TRBV5-6 and TRBJ1-5; D unclear. The CDR3 is 12 amino acids. V was trimmed by 1 base and J by 5 bases, leaving 4 bases between them. Germline assignment: CDR1 SGHDT and CDR2 YYEEEE. Here the CDR3 DNA reads TGTGCCAGCAGCTTGCAATATCAGCCCCAGCATTTT. Its protein product is CASSLQYQPQHF.

This rearrangement joins TRBV5-4 to TRBJ2-7; D might be TRBD2 (6 bases). The CDR3 loop spans 13 amino acids. V was trimmed by 4 bases and J by 2 bases, leaving 10 bases between them. The V gene's germline CDR1 is SGHNT and CDR2 YYREEE (reference sequence). Written as DNA, the CDR3 is TGTGCCAGCAGCGATGGGACTGCCTACGAGCAGTACTTC. Encoded protein: CASSDGTAYEQYF.

The rearrangement uses TRBV11-2 and TRBJ1-1, with 7 bases aligning to TRBD1. Germline V lookup: CDR1 SGHAT, CDR2 FQNNGV. Trimming took 5 bases from V and 1 from J; bases not matched to a gene: 7. The CDR3 loop spans 15 amino acids. CDR3 bases: TGTGCCAGCAGCCCCAGACAGGGTGAGAACACTGAAGCTTTCTTT. Residues: CASSPRQGENTEAFF.

The chain employs TRBV9 and TRBJ2-1; 8 bases align to TRBD2. The CDR3 sequence is 18 residues long. With 4 bases clipped from V and 2 bases from J, the junction kept 14 bases outside the gene matches. CDR1 SGDLS and CDR2 YYNGEE come from the germline V gene. CDR3 sequence (DNA): TGTGCCAGCAGCTCCACCGGAGGGGCGGGGGGAACCTACAATGAGCAGTTCTTC. It is translated as CASSSTGGAGGTYNEQFF.

V usage is TRBV28 and J usage is TRBJ2-3; D call uncertain. Germline CDR1 MDHEN, CDR2 SYDVKM. Deletions cut 1 base from V and 1 base from J, with 12 bases between. This CDR3 comprises 16 residues. Here the CDR3 reads CASSLLAAKRTDTQYF. CDR3 nucleotides: TGTGCCAGCAGTTTATTAGCAGCAAAGCGCACAGATACGCAGTATTTT.

The chain carries TRBV5-1 and TRBJ2-7; TRBD2 matches at 7 bases. The CDR3 is 14 residues long. The V gene's germline CDR1 is SGHRS and CDR2 YFSETQ. V shed 4 bases and J 5 bases; nucleotides not matched to a gene: 9. The CDR3 loop reads CASSPGLVFDEQYF. CDR3 DNA: TGCGCCAGCAGCCCTGGACTAGTTTTCGACGAGCAGTACTTC.

The rearrangement links TRBV28 to TRBJ2-7; the D gene is possibly TRBD1 (5 bases). Germline CDR1 is MDHEN and CDR2 is SYDVKM. Trimming left V 4 bases short and J 0 bases short, with 7 bases between. The CDR3 has 13 amino acids. The CDR3 nucleotides read TGTGCCAGCAGTTGGACAAGCTCCTACGAGCAGTACTTC. As protein: CASSWTSSYEQYF.

The chain uses TRBV19 and TRBJ2-7; 7 nucleotides agree with TRBD1. CDR3 length: 15 residues. From germline, CDR1 is LNHDA and CDR2 SQIVND (reference sequence). V lost 2 bases and J lost 7; bases outside the gene matches: 11. The CDR3 sequence: CASSIRGGGRGEQYF. CDR3 bases: TGTGCCAGTAGTATAAGAGGGGGCGGTCGAGGGGAGCAGTACTTC.

The chain combines TRBV7-8 with TRBJ1-5; D gene uncertain. V was cut by 1 base and J by 5 bases, with 9 bases left in between. The CDR3 is 14 residues long. Germline loops: CDR1 SGHVS, CDR2 FQNEAQ. CDR3 loop: CASSLVVRDQPQHF. For the CDR3, the DNA is TGTGCCAGCAGCTTAGTCGTCCGGGATCAGCCCCAGCATTTT. The variable domain in full, with the rest retrieved from reference TRBV7-8 and TRBJ1-5, is GAGVSQSPRYKVAKRGQDVALRCDPISGHVSLFWYQQALGQGPEFLTYFQNEAQLDKSGLPSDRFFAERPEGSVSTLKIQRTQQEDSAVYLCASSLVVRDQPQHFGDGTRLSIL.

The rearrangement uses TRBV4-1 and TRBJ2-4; 12 nucleotides line up with TRBD2. The CDR3 extends over 15 amino acids. Germline CDR1 reads MGHRA; CDR2 reads YSYEKL. J gave up 6 bases and V 2 bases, and 2 bases lay outside the gene matches. The CDR3 DNA sequence: TGCGCCAGCAGCCAACCGGGACTAGCGGGAAACATTCAGTACTTC. Translation gives CASSQPGLAGNIQYF.

V and J are TRBV7-3 and TRBJ2-5; D not certain. The CDR3 spans 13 residues. V dropped 5 bases and J dropped 5 bases, with 12 bases sitting between them. From germline, CDR1 is SGHTA and CDR2 FQGTGA. This CDR3 reads CASSRSRRETQYF. The CDR3 nucleotides read TGTGCCAGCAGCCGTTCGAGGCGGGAGACCCAGTACTTC.

V usage is TRBV18 and J usage is TRBJ1-2, with 10 bases lining up with TRBD1. The CDR3 is 17 amino acids. Germline V gene sequence: CDR1 KGHSH, CDR2 LQKENI. Germline trimming cut 6 bases from V and 1 base from J; bases unmatched to any gene: 11. In DNA form, the CDR3 reads TGTGCCAGCTCGAAAGACAGGGGGCTAAGAAGTAACTATGGCTACACCTTC. As protein: CASSKDRGLRSNYGYTF.

The chain couples TRBV15 to TRBJ1-3; D remains unclear. Between the trimmed V and J ends, which lost 4 bases and 1 base, there was a span of 2 bases. This CDR3 is 12 amino acids long. Germline CDR1 is LNHNV and CDR2 is YYDKDF (reference sequence). CDR3 sequence reads: CATSISGNTIYF. DNA of the CDR3: TGTGCCACCAGCATATCTGGAAACACCATATATTTT.

The count of this clone is one. The chain employs TRBV4-2 and TRBJ2-2; 8 nucleotides align to TRBD2. The trim removed 3 bases at V and 7 bases at J, leaving 13 bases unmatched. Germline V gene lookup returns CDR1 LGHNA and CDR2 YNFKEQ. The CDR3 loop spans 17 amino acids. The chain's CDR3 is CASSHPGGASWDGELFF. In nucleotides, the CDR3 is TGTGCCAGCAGCCATCCGGGAGGGGCTAGCTGGGACGGGGAGCTGTTTTTT.

This chain joins TRBV6-5 and TRBJ2-7; TRBD1 aligns across 10 bases. The CDR3 length is 14 residues. The germline gives CDR1 MNHEY, CDR2 SVGAGI. Trimming at V came to 6 bases and at J to 4 bases, leaving 6 bases not matched to a gene. CDR3 nucleotides: TGTGCCAGCAGGACCGACAGGGGGCTGTACGAGCAGTACTTC. Translation: CASRTDRGLYEQYF.